This T cell receptor beta chain was profiled in a study of tumor-infiltrating lymphocytes in primary liver carcinoma. The study co-extracted DNA and RNA from about 21-30 mg of unsorted bulk tissue. Study results and limitations: Only about 7.5-24% of top clones appeared in all five tumor regions. Relative to tumor region pairs, the tumor-adjacent and tumor-blood pairs showed overlap that was lower.

Of note for this clonotype: The target antigen is unknown. A single base separates this from a much larger clone, so it may be a read error.

The CDR3 contains 12 residues. Germline V lookup: CDR1 MDHEN, CDR2 SYDVKM. From around 500 ng total RNA, TCR beta cDNA was generated with a primer in the constant region. Libraries for TCR beta were built through three nested multiplex PCR rounds, which together made up a slightly modified ARM-PCR procedure. The study ran its first two PCR rounds for roughly 11 cycles each, using TRBV1-TRBV30 forward primers and a C-beta reverse primer. TCRdb independently ran MiXCR on the multiplex PCR reads; one entry per CDR3 protein. The sample shows around 81,000 distinct CDR3 sequences, 70% to 80% of them seen only once.

The genes are TRBV28 and TRBJ1-1, with unresolved D. This receptor was taken from a woman aged 60-75 years with primary liver carcinoma and hepatitis B virus infection. Sequencing used liver tumor tissue from sampling region 4. Noted subset: tumor region T4, right-lateral pole. For the CDR3, the DNA is TGTGCCAGCAGTACGCAGATCTTCGAAGTTTTCTTT. It specifies CASSTQIFEVFF.